These T cell receptor beta chains were read from a single sample in a study of blood T cells in healthy people across ages. TCRdb analysed the 5' RACE reads with MiXCR anew, one entry per CDR3 protein. In the table there are 600,000 to 800,000 distinct CDR3 sequences, 20% to 25% of which are singletons. The sample consisted of blood. All receptors come from a man between 65 and 79 years old in good health. The CDR3 runs from the conserved cysteine through the conserved F or W. The order of the fields is V gene, clone size, J gene, D gene, CDR3 DNA, CDR3 protein. D genes are given only for firm matches. The size entry is marked missing in some rows and otherwise reads once, few, many or a size class.

v_call: TRBV11-2; clone_size: -; j_call: TRBJ2-2; d_call: -; cdr3_nt: TGTGCCAGCAGCCCCCCTAGCGTGACCGGGGAGCTGTTTTTT; cdr3_aa: CASSPPSVTGELFF
v_call: TRBV10-3; clone_size: many; j_call: TRBJ2-4; d_call: -; cdr3_nt: TGTGCCATCAGTGACCAAGGACTAGCCAAAAACATTCAGTACTTC; cdr3_aa: CAISDQGLAKNIQYF
v_call: TRBV20-1; clone_size: many; j_call: TRBJ2-5; d_call: TRBD2; cdr3_nt: TGCAGTGCCCAAGGACTAGGCCAAGAGACCCAGTACTTC; cdr3_aa: CSAQGLGQETQYF
v_call: TRBV10-3; clone_size: -; j_call: TRBJ2-7; d_call: TRBD2; cdr3_nt: TGTGCCATCAGTGGTGATAGCGGGAGTATGGACGAGCAGTACTTC; cdr3_aa: CAISGDSGSMDEQYF
v_call: TRBV7-2; clone_size: -; j_call: TRBJ2-5; d_call: -; cdr3_nt: TGTGCCAGCAGTGGGGGCCCACAAGAGACCCAGTACTTC; cdr3_aa: CASSGGPQETQYF
v_call: TRBV9; clone_size: -; j_call: TRBJ2-7; d_call: -; cdr3_nt: TGTGCCAGCAGCCCTACTAACGGGACCTACGAGCAGTACTTC; cdr3_aa: CASSPTNGTYEQYF
v_call: TRBV5-6; clone_size: -; j_call: TRBJ2-1; d_call: TRBD1; cdr3_nt: TGTGCCAGCAGCTTCCTCAGGGGGACGAGTGAGCAGTTCTTC; cdr3_aa: CASSFLRGTSEQFF
v_call: TRBV20-1; clone_size: few; j_call: TRBJ2-7; d_call: -; cdr3_nt: TGCAGTGCTAGAGCCTCCCGGGGGACCTCCTACGAGCAGTACTTC; cdr3_aa: CSARASRGTSYEQYF
v_call: TRBV11-2; clone_size: -; j_call: TRBJ2-3; d_call: -; cdr3_nt: TGTGCCAGCAGCTTATACCTACCACTTAGCACAGATACGCAGTATTTT; cdr3_aa: CASSLYLPLSTDTQYF
v_call: TRBV10-3; clone_size: few; j_call: TRBJ2-7; d_call: TRBD1; cdr3_nt: TGTGCCATCAGGGACAGGGGATCCTACGAGCAGTACTTC; cdr3_aa: CAIRDRGSYEQYF
v_call: TRBV5-6; clone_size: few; j_call: TRBJ2-5; d_call: -; cdr3_nt: TGTGCCAGCAGCTGGAGGGGTCCAGAGACCCAGTACTTC; cdr3_aa: CASSWRGPETQYF
v_call: TRBV28; clone_size: -; j_call: TRBJ1-5; d_call: TRBD1; cdr3_nt: TGTGCCAGCAGCAGGACAGGGCCCCCCCAGCCCCAGCATTTT; cdr3_aa: CASSRTGPPQPQHF
v_call: TRBV3-1; clone_size: -; j_call: TRBJ2-5; d_call: -; cdr3_nt: TGTGCCAGCAGGGCAGTTCCAGGGGAGAACCAAGAGACCCAGTACTTC; cdr3_aa: CASRAVPGENQETQYF
v_call: TRBV29-1; clone_size: -; j_call: TRBJ2-7; d_call: -; cdr3_nt: TGCAGCGTTGAAGATGGGGTTGAGACCTACGAGCAGTACTTC; cdr3_aa: CSVEDGVETYEQYF
v_call: TRBV2; clone_size: -; j_call: TRBJ2-5; d_call: -; cdr3_nt: TGTGCCAGAGCAGGTACCGGGACCCAGTACTTC; cdr3_aa: CARAGTGTQYF
v_call: TRBV5-1; clone_size: few; j_call: TRBJ2-6; d_call: -; cdr3_nt: TGCGCCAGCAGCTTGGTCCCAGGTCCTGGGGCCAACGTCCTGACTTTC; cdr3_aa: CASSLVPGPGANVLTF
v_call: TRBV4-3; clone_size: few; j_call: TRBJ2-5; d_call: TRBD2; cdr3_nt: TGCGCCAGCAGCACCAGAAGTAGCGGGGGAGAGACCCAGTACTTC; cdr3_aa: CASSTRSSGGETQYF
v_call: TRBV24-1; clone_size: few; j_call: TRBJ2-5; d_call: -; cdr3_nt: TGTGCCACCAGTGACTCACCAAAACAGTACCAAGAGACCCAGTACTTC; cdr3_aa: CATSDSPKQYQETQYF
v_call: TRBV20-1; clone_size: -; j_call: TRBJ2-5; d_call: -; cdr3_nt: TGCAGTGCAAAGAAAGAGACCCAGTACTTC; cdr3_aa: CSAKKETQYF
v_call: TRBV11-2; clone_size: -; j_call: TRBJ2-1; d_call: -; cdr3_nt: TGTGCCAGCAGCAGAGCGGGACAAACTTACAATGAGCAGTTCTTC; cdr3_aa: CASSRAGQTYNEQFF
v_call: TRBV29-1; clone_size: many; j_call: TRBJ2-4; d_call: TRBD1; cdr3_nt: TGCAGCGTTCCCCCGGGACAGATAGCCAAAAACATTCAGTACTTC; cdr3_aa: CSVPPGQIAKNIQYF
v_call: TRBV27; clone_size: -; j_call: TRBJ2-4; d_call: TRBD2; cdr3_nt: TGTGCCAGCAGCGACGGGTCTAGCGGGAGTCTCGGCAAAAACATTCAGTACTTC; cdr3_aa: CASSDGSSGSLGKNIQYF
v_call: TRBV7-2; clone_size: -; j_call: TRBJ2-1; d_call: -; cdr3_nt: TGTGCCAGCAGCTTAGGCCAGAACAAGGGGGATGAGCAGTTCTTC; cdr3_aa: CASSLGQNKGDEQFF
v_call: TRBV11-2; clone_size: few; j_call: TRBJ1-2; d_call: -; cdr3_nt: TGTGCCAGCAGCTTAGTTGCGCCAGCTTCCTATTACTATGGCTACACCTTC; cdr3_aa: CASSLVAPASYYYGYTF
v_call: TRBV10-3; clone_size: -; j_call: TRBJ2-1; d_call: TRBD2; cdr3_nt: TGTGCCATCGAGGCTAGCGGGAGCGAGCAGTTCTTC; cdr3_aa: CAIEASGSEQFF
v_call: TRBV12-3/TRBV12-4; clone_size: -; j_call: TRBJ2-1; d_call: -; cdr3_nt: TGTGCCAGCAGCAGAGGGACGGGTGGAATAGTGAGTTCCCATGAGCAGTTCTTC; cdr3_aa: CASSRGTGGIVSSHEQFF
v_call: TRBV12-3/TRBV12-4; clone_size: -; j_call: TRBJ1-5; d_call: -; cdr3_nt: TGTGCCAGCAGTAAACAGGTCAATCAGCCCCAGCATTTT; cdr3_aa: CASSKQVNQPQHF
v_call: TRBV3-1; clone_size: -; j_call: TRBJ2-2; d_call: TRBD2; cdr3_nt: TGTGCCAGCAGACAGACTAGCGGGGGTACGAACACCGGGGAGCTGTTTTTT; cdr3_aa: CASRQTSGGTNTGELFF
v_call: TRBV20-1; clone_size: few; j_call: TRBJ2-3; d_call: TRBD2; cdr3_nt: TGCAGTGCTAGAAATACCGGGACTAGCCCTATAGATACGCAGTATTTT; cdr3_aa: CSARNTGTSPIDTQYF
v_call: TRBV29-1; clone_size: -; j_call: TRBJ2-1; d_call: TRBD2; cdr3_nt: TGCAGCGTTGGTGCGGGAGGGAATGAGCAGTTCTTC; cdr3_aa: CSVGAGGNEQFF
v_call: TRBV9; clone_size: -; j_call: TRBJ2-5; d_call: TRBD2; cdr3_nt: TGTGCCAGCAGCGTAGGAGGACTAGCGGGGGCAGAGACCCAGTACTTC; cdr3_aa: CASSVGGLAGAETQYF
v_call: TRBV7-9; clone_size: few; j_call: TRBJ2-4; d_call: TRBD1; cdr3_nt: TGTGCCAGCAGCCCTCGACAGGGGGGACTACTAGCCAAAAACATTCAGTACTTC; cdr3_aa: CASSPRQGGLLAKNIQYF
v_call: TRBV5-1; clone_size: -; j_call: TRBJ1-1; d_call: -; cdr3_nt: TGCGCCAGCAGCCGGGACCGCCCTGACACTGAAGCTTTCTTT; cdr3_aa: CASSRDRPDTEAFF
v_call: TRBV12-3/TRBV12-4; clone_size: few; j_call: TRBJ1-2; d_call: -; cdr3_nt: TGTGCCAGCAGTTTATCGTCAGGGTCTAACTATGGCTACACCTTC; cdr3_aa: CASSLSSGSNYGYTF
v_call: TRBV7-9; clone_size: -; j_call: TRBJ1-3; d_call: -; cdr3_nt: TGTGCCAGCAGCTTCCACCTGGACAGCTCTGGAAACACCATATATTTT; cdr3_aa: CASSFHLDSSGNTIYF
v_call: TRBV20-1; clone_size: many; j_call: TRBJ2-3; d_call: -; cdr3_nt: TGCAGTGCTTTAGGGTTGGCGGATACGCAGTATTTT; cdr3_aa: CSALGLADTQYF
v_call: TRBV19; clone_size: few; j_call: TRBJ2-5; d_call: TRBD1; cdr3_nt: TGTGCCAGTAGTATTGGGACAGGGGAACAGGAGACCCAGTACTTC; cdr3_aa: CASSIGTGEQETQYF
v_call: TRBV20-1; clone_size: few; j_call: TRBJ2-3; d_call: -; cdr3_nt: TGCAGTGCTAGTTCCGGGACCCGTGGAGATACGCAGTATTTT; cdr3_aa: CSASSGTRGDTQYF
v_call: TRBV3-1; clone_size: few; j_call: TRBJ2-7; d_call: TRBD2; cdr3_nt: TGTGCCAGCAGCCTCGGAGCGGGAGGCTACGAGCAGTACTTC; cdr3_aa: CASSLGAGGYEQYF
v_call: TRBV9; clone_size: -; j_call: TRBJ2-7; d_call: TRBD2; cdr3_nt: TGTGCCAGCAGCCAGACTAGCGAAACCTACGAGCAGTACTTC; cdr3_aa: CASSQTSETYEQYF
v_call: TRBV27; clone_size: few; j_call: TRBJ2-1; d_call: TRBD2; cdr3_nt: TGTGCCAGCAGTAAACTAGCGGGAGCCTACAATGAGCAGTTCTTC; cdr3_aa: CASSKLAGAYNEQFF